This paragraph covers one T cell receptor (beta chain) sequence. Its target is unknown. The sample comes from a study of cytomegalovirus exposure and HLA in healthy donors. Overall study context: Unique TCRs from HLA-typed donors, 70 million to 100 million of them, were held in an early data release. Whole-study findings and limits: A missense DCLRE1C variant was associated with V- and J-gene trimming of TCR beta chains in a later analysis, and an independent cohort replicated the association. Cytomegalovirus-associated TCR beta chains were listed, numbering 164.

Both 60 Vbeta primers and 13 Jbeta primers went into the PCR. The table came from immunoSEQ multiplex PCR; TCRdb's copy has only in-frame clones and leaves some out. Of some 52,000 clones listed, approximately 70% were seen once; the top ten hold 7% to 10%. At the time of sampling, donors were nominally healthy, though unrecorded immune exposures were likely. The CDR3 totals 16 residues. CDR1 and CDR2 from the germline V gene are MNHNY and SVGAGI (reference sequence). After removal of 4 bases from V and 2 bases from J, the junction contained 5 bases not matched to a gene. What was sequenced was PBMCs. The receptor was derived from a woman aged 45-60 years in good health and CMV-seronegative. The chain combines TRBV6-6 with TRBJ2-5, with 12 nucleotides matching TRBD2. The CDR3 loop is CASSSLGLAGQETQYF. The CDR3, as DNA: TGTGCCAGCAGTTCTTTAGGACTAGCGGGGCAAGAGACCCAGTACTTC.